The 29 T cell receptor beta chains below come from one sample, sequenced in a study of T cell responses to AZD1222 COVID-19 vaccine. The table came from immunoSEQ multiplex PCR; TCRdb's copy has only in-frame clones and leaves some out. The sample records some 200,000 clones, approximately 90% being singletons. The sample here was peripheral blood, taken 28 days after the second dose of the MenACWY control vaccine. The receptors here all came from an adult who received the MenACWY meningococcal vaccine as a control.

V gene TRBV5-1 combines with J gene TRBJ2-3; a weak D match, TRBD1 (5 bases). The germline V gene has CDR1 SGHRS and CDR2 YFSETQ. Trimming took 1 base from V and 6 from J, leaving 12 bases between them. This CDR3 is 14 amino acids long. This CDR3 is CASSLTGFADTQYF. The CDR3 DNA reads TGCGCCAGCAGCTTGACAGGTTTCGCGGATACGCAGTATTTT.

This chain uses TRBV19 with TRBJ2-3, with 8 bases identical to TRBD2. Germline CDR1 is LNHDA and CDR2 is SQIVND (reference sequence). The V segment lost 6 bases and the J segment 5 bases; nucleotides outside the gene matches: 13. The CDR3 is 16 residues long. CDR3 loop: CASRRTGTRSRDTQYF. The CDR3 DNA is TGTGCCAGTAGGAGAACCGGGACTAGATCAAGAGATACGCAGTATTTT.

This rearrangement joins TRBV2 to TRBJ2-1, with TRBD2 identical over 12 bases. The CDR3 totals 15 residues. Germline V gives CDR1 SNHLY, CDR2 FYNNEI. J was trimmed by 12 bases and V by 3 bases; bases with no gene match: 9. The CDR3 DNA reads as TGTGCCAGCAGTGAGCGGCTAGCGGGAGGGAGGGGGCAGTTCTTC. Translating gives CASSERLAGGRGQFF.

The chain couples TRBV10-3 to TRBJ1-1; 7 bases fit TRBD1. Germline CDR1 and CDR2: ENHRY and SYGVKD. The CDR3 spans 14 residues. The V gene end was trimmed by 3 bases and the J gene end by 1 base; junction bases not matched to a gene: 2. CDR3 sequence: CAISDRGENTEAFF. In nucleotides, the CDR3 is TGTGCCATCAGTGACAGGGGGGAGAACACTGAAGCTTTCTTT.

This chain connects TRBV30 to TRBJ1-5; a possible D gene is TRBD1 (5 bases). The CDR3 sequence is 14 residues long. The germline gives CDR1 GTSNPN, CDR2 SVGIG (reference sequence). Trimming cost V 3 bases and J 4 bases, with 13 bases left between them. CDR3 coding DNA: TGTGCCTGGAGCGAGGGGCTGAATAATCAGCCCCAGCATTTT. Its protein is CAWSEGLNNQPQHF.

The rearrangement links TRBV7-6 to TRBJ1-1; no clear D. V lost 5 bases, J lost 0 bases, and 10 bases lay in between. The CDR3 runs to 14 residues. CDR1 and CDR2 from the germline V gene are SGHVS and FNYEAQ. CDR3 residues: CASSLTPVNTEAFF. In DNA, the CDR3 is TGTGCCAGCAGCCTAACCCCGGTGAACACTGAAGCTTTCTTT.

The V gene is TRBV5-1, the J gene TRBJ2-1, with a weak D call TRBD2 (6 bases). Germline V lookup: CDR1 SGHRS, CDR2 YFSETQ. V shed 3 bases and J shed 3 bases, with 22 bases lying between them. The CDR3 consists of 18 residues. CDR3 loop: CASSSSSASALGYNEQFF. DNA of the CDR3: TGCGCCAGCAGCTCATCTAGCGCATCCGCCTTGGGCTACAATGAGCAGTTCTTC.

The gene calls are TRBV9 and TRBJ1-6; weak D call: TRBD1 (5 bases). Germline V CDR1 and CDR2: SGDLS, YYNGEE. The ends were cut back, 3 bases at V and 16 bases at J, with 17 bases in the middle. The CDR3 runs to 13 residues. The CDR3 DNA follows: TGTGCCAGCAGCGCGGGGGTCCCCGCGACACTCCACTTT. Protein sequence: CASSAGVPATLHF.

CDR3 sequence (DNA): TGTGCCAGTAGTATTAAGGGACAGGGGATTGGATATAGCAATCAGCCCCAGCATTTT. It codes for CASSIKGQGIGYSNQPQHF. The chain is built from TRBV19 and TRBJ1-5, with 10 bases fitting TRBD1. The length of the CDR3 is 19 residues. Germline CDR1 is LNHDA and CDR2 is SQIVND (reference sequence). V shed 3 bases and J 0 bases; nucleotides not matched to a gene: 11.

The chain joins TRBV7-9 to TRBJ1-2; 7 bases match TRBD1. The CDR3 has 15 amino acids. Germline-derived CDR1 and CDR2 are SEHNR and FQNEAQ (reference sequence). J lost 4 bases, V lost 1 base, and 6 bases had no gene match. This chain's CDR3 is CASSLDSGGFYGYTF. The CDR3 nucleotides read TGTGCCAGCAGCTTAGACTCAGGGGGGTTCTATGGCTACACCTTC.

The genes are TRBV7-2 and TRBJ2-1, with TRBD2 identical over 8 bases. Germline V gene data show CDR1 as SGHTA and CDR2 as FQGNSA. The CDR3 loop spans 15 amino acids. Trimming removed 5 bases from V and 10 bases from J; junction bases left unmatched: 13. DNA of the CDR3: TGTGCCAGCAGCCCTGGGGTCGCGGGAGGTTGGGAGCAGTTCTTC. Protein product: CASSPGVAGGWEQFF.

The V call is TRBV18, the J call TRBJ1-2; TRBD1 might be the D (5 bases). The CDR3 is 14 residues long. CDR1 and CDR2 (germline): KGHSH, LQKENI. Trimming removed 3 bases at V and 5 bases at J, with 13 bases between. CDR3 sequence: CASSPGQDIYGYTF. Here the CDR3 DNA reads TGTGCCAGCTCACCGGGGCAGGACATTTATGGCTACACCTTC. Full variable domain (outside the CDR3, taken from reference TRBV18 and TRBJ1-2): NAGVMQNPRHLVRRRGQEARLRCSPMKGHSHVYWYRQLPEEGLKFMVYLQKENIIDESGMPKERFSAEFPKEGPSILRIQQVVRGDSAAYFCASSPGQDIYGYTFGSGTRLTVV.

This clone was counted between two and nine times. The J gene is TRBJ1-1, the V gene TRBV9, with 7 bases aligning to TRBD1. The CDR3 sequence is 20 residues long. The trim removed 3 bases at V and 3 bases at J, leaving 23 bases unmatched. The germline CDR1 and CDR2 sequences are SGDLS and YYNGEE. CDR3 residues: CASSATPPGTARTGHTEAFF. CDR3 in DNA: TGTGCCAGCAGCGCTACACCCCCTGGGACAGCTCGGACGGGCCACACTGAAGCTTTCTTT.

The CDR3 DNA reads as TGTGCCAGCAGCCCGGGACTAGCGGGGACACAAGAGACCCAGTACTTC. It is translated as CASSPGLAGTQETQYF. The gene calls are TRBV11-3 and TRBJ2-5; 13 bases are shared with TRBD2. CDR3 length equals 16 residues. The trim removed 5 bases at V and 2 bases at J, leaving 5 bases unmatched. Germline V gives CDR1 SGHNT, CDR2 YENEEA.

The rearrangement links TRBV24-1 to TRBJ2-3; D uncertain. Germline V gene data show CDR1 as KGHDR and CDR2 as SFDVKD. The germline V and J ends were trimmed by 1 base and 8 bases, with 12 bases remaining between them. CDR3 size: 14 residues. In DNA, the CDR3 is TGTGCCACCAGTGATTTTACCCCGCGAGGTACGCAGTATTTT. As protein: CATSDFTPRGTQYF.

CDR3 bases: TGTGCCAGCAGCCAATCCATGGCGGCATACGAGCAGTACTTC. Protein product: CASSQSMAAYEQYF. The genes are TRBV16 and TRBJ2-7; D gene unclear. The CDR3 loop spans 14 amino acids. Germline CDR1 is KGHSY and CDR2 is FQNENV. Deletions cut 0 bases from V and 4 bases from J, with 10 bases between.

V gene TRBV18 combines with J gene TRBJ1-1, with a weak D call TRBD1 (5 bases). CDR3 size: 14 residues. Trimming pared 2 bases from V and 0 bases from J, leaving 7 bases between. Germline V gene lookup returns CDR1 KGHSH and CDR2 LQKENI. The CDR3 DNA reads as TGTGCCAGCTCACCATTACAGGTGAACACTGAAGCTTTCTTT. This translates into CASSPLQVNTEAFF.

The chain has TRBV20-1 and TRBJ1-5; D uncertain. The germline CDR1 and CDR2 sequences are DFQATT and SNEGSKA (reference sequence). Trimming cost V 3 bases and J 7 bases, with 13 bases left between them. The CDR3 is 13 amino acids. In nucleotides, the CDR3 is TGCAGTGCTAGTGTGGGGTTGGAGCAGCCCCAGCATTTT. This sequence encodes CSASVGLEQPQHF.

This clone was seen a single time. Here the CDR3 reads CASSLRAPQNTGELFF. CDR3 DNA: TGTGCCAGCAGCTTACGAGCGCCCCAGAACACCGGGGAGCTGTTTTTT. The genes are TRBV11-3 and TRBJ2-2; D not certain. The V end was cut by 2 bases, the J end by 1 base, with 11 bases between. The length of the CDR3 is 16 residues. Germline assignment: CDR1 SGHNT and CDR2 YENEEA.

The chain recombines TRBV15 with TRBJ1-2; TRBD1 is a possible D gene (5 bases). Germline V CDR1 and CDR2: LNHNV, YYDKDF (reference sequence). The CDR3 loop spans 16 amino acids. V lost 0 bases and J 8 bases, leaving 19 bases between the germline ends. The CDR3 nucleotides are TGTGCCACCAGCAGAGATCGTGACAGAGGGCATTCGGGCTACACCTTC. Protein: CATSRDRDRGHSGYTF.

The rearrangement uses TRBV3-1 (or the pseudogene TRBV3-2) and TRBJ1-1; D unclear. V dropped 3 bases and J dropped 3 bases, with 11 bases sitting between them. The germline V gene has CDR1 LGHDT and CDR2 YNNKEL (reference sequence). CDR3 size: 14 residues. The CDR3 DNA follows: TGTGCCAGCAGCCAGGTCGGCGGGGACACTGAAGCTTTCTTT. Translating gives CASSQVGGDTEAFF.

This clone was counted once. The gene calls are TRBV5-1 and TRBJ2-7; perhaps TRBD2 as D (6 bases). CDR3 length: 14 amino acids. Trimming shortened V by 4 bases and J by 4 bases, and 15 bases separated the two germline ends. CDR1 SGHRS and CDR2 YFSETQ come from the germline V gene. The CDR3 loop reads CASSIPGLHYEQYF. CDR3 nucleotide sequence: TGCGCCAGCAGCATACCGGGACTCCATTACGAGCAGTACTTC.

The CDR3 is CASSISTGSPGYTF. DNA of the CDR3: TGTGCCAGTAGTATTTCTACAGGATCTCCTGGCTACACCTTC. The chain joins TRBV19 to TRBJ1-2, with D perhaps matching TRBD1 (5 bases). The CDR3 runs to 14 residues. The germline gives CDR1 LNHDA, CDR2 SQIVND (reference sequence). The germline V and J ends were trimmed by 3 bases and 7 bases, with 15 bases remaining between them.

The chain uses TRBV28 and TRBJ2-7; 11 bases map to TRBD2. Germline V gives CDR1 MDHEN, CDR2 SYDVKM. The CDR3 spans 15 residues. V lost 6 bases and J lost 0; bases outside the gene matches: 4. The CDR3 DNA is TGTGCCAGCAGACTAGCGGGGGCTAGCTCCTACGAGCAGTACTTC. This gives the protein CASRLAGASSYEQYF.

The V and J genes are TRBV7-9 and TRBJ2-7; the match to TRBD1 covers 7 bases. Germline loops: CDR1 SEHNR, CDR2 FQNEAQ (reference sequence). The CDR3 totals 15 residues. V was pared by 5 bases and J by 2 bases, with 9 bases of the junction left unmatched. Here the CDR3 DNA reads TGTGCCAGCAGCCCACGGACAGGAAATACCTACGAGCAGTACTTC. Its translation is CASSPRTGNTYEQYF.

The chain is built from TRBV28 and TRBJ1-4; no definite D call. The V end was cut by 6 bases, the J end by 4 bases, with 3 bases between. The germline CDR1 and CDR2 sequences are MDHEN and SYDVKM. The CDR3 is made up of 11 amino acids. The CDR3 DNA follows: TGTGCCAGCAGCAATAATGAAAAACTGTTTTTT. Encoded protein: CASSNNEKLFF. Full variable domain (outside the CDR3, taken from reference TRBV28 and TRBJ1-4): DVKVTQSSRYLVKRTGEKVFLECVQDMDHENMFWYRQDPGLGLRLIYFSYDVKMKEKGDIPEGYSVSREKKERFSLILESASTNQTSMYLCASSNNEKLFFGSGTQLSVL.

V and J are TRBV4-3 and TRBJ2-1, with TRBD2 matching over 9 bases. J was trimmed by 8 bases and V by 0 bases; bases with no gene match: 5. CDR1 and CDR2 from the germline V gene are LGHNA and YSLEER. The CDR3 has 15 amino acids. CDR3 nucleotides: TGCGCCAGCAGCCAAGATAGCGGGAGAAGCGATGAGCAGTTCTTC. This translates into CASSQDSGRSDEQFF.

Only a few counts were recorded for this clone. The chain uses TRBV5-1 and TRBJ1-3, with D maybe TRBD1 (6 bases). Germline values: CDR1 SGHRS, CDR2 YFSETQ. This CDR3 comprises 15 residues. Trimming pared 4 bases from V and 0 bases from J, leaving 11 bases between. The CDR3 sequence: CASSEGTNSGNTIYF. The CDR3 bases are TGCGCCAGCAGCGAAGGGACAAACTCTGGAAACACCATATATTTT. Full variable domain (outside the CDR3, taken from reference TRBV5-1 and TRBJ1-3): KAGVTQTPRYLIKTRGQQVTLSCSPISGHRSVSWYQQTPGQGLQFLFEYFSETQRNKGNFPGRFSGRQFSNSRSEMNVSTLELGDSALYLCASSEGTNSGNTIYFGEGSWLTVV.

The gene calls are TRBV19 and TRBJ1-1, with unresolved D. The V gene lost 1 base and the J gene lost 7 bases, with 10 bases spanning the gap. The CDR3 length is 13 residues. Germline lookup yields CDR1 LNHDA and CDR2 SQIVND (reference sequence). The DNA for the CDR3 is TGTGCCAGTAGTATAGCCGCGTCACTTGAAGCTTTCTTT. Residues: CASSIAASLEAFF.